Below are 20 T cell receptor beta chains sequenced from a single sample in a study of response to subunit inactivated influenza vaccine. In TCRdb, the RT-PCR reads were re-called with MiXCR into one record per CDR3 protein. The sample includes around 250,000 distinct CDR3 sequences, 12% seen only once; the top ten take 7.8%. The sample was non-naive T cells sorted from PBMCs, taken 14 days before vaccination. These receptors were obtained from a man in his fifties who received an inactivated influenza vaccine.

This clonotype was recorded at least ten times. The rearrangement uses TRBV20-1 and TRBJ1-3; D is uncertain. Trimming shortened V by 0 bases and J by 0 bases, and 9 bases separated the two germline ends. Germline V lookup: CDR1 DFQATT, CDR2 SNEGSKA (reference sequence). The CDR3 is made up of 15 amino acids. CDR3 region: CSARDRMGSGNTIYF. The CDR3 coding sequence is TGCAGTGCTAGAGATCGGATGGGCTCTGGAAACACCATATATTTT.

This clonotype was observed at least ten times. The V gene is TRBV2, the J gene TRBJ2-5, with 12 bases identical to TRBD2. V trimming: 6 bases; J trimming: 5 bases; junction bases outside the gene matches: 7. The CDR3 loop spans 15 amino acids. The germline V gene has CDR1 SNHLY and CDR2 FYNNEI. As DNA, the CDR3 is TGTGCCAGCAGCCCGGGACTAGCGGGTCTTGAGACCCAGTACTTC. It is translated as CASSPGLAGLETQYF.

This clonotype was picked up a small number of times. The chain employs TRBV20-1 and TRBJ2-1; TRBD2 matches 9 bases. Germline V gene data show CDR1 as DFQATT and CDR2 as SNEGSKA (reference sequence). Trimming cost V 3 bases and J 10 bases; bases outside gene matches: 10. There are 14 residues in the CDR3. The DNA of the CDR3 is TGCAGTGCTAGGCGGGGGGGCCAGCAAGGCGAGCAGTTCTTC. Protein: CSARRGGQQGEQFF.

The V gene is TRBV20-1, the J gene TRBJ1-1; perhaps TRBD1 as D (6 bases). Trimming pared 6 bases from V and 1 base from J, leaving 12 bases between. CDR3 size: 13 residues. Germline CDR1 reads DFQATT; CDR2 reads SNEGSKA (reference sequence). Here the CDR3 DNA reads TGCAGTGCATCGCAGGGGACGAACACTGAAGCTTTCTTT. Translated: CSASQGTNTEAFF.

This clonotype was found a few times. The chain couples TRBV21-1 to TRBJ1-2. TRBV21-1 is assigned pseudogene status. The CDR3 runs 13 residues. The CDR3 is CASSKVACYGYTF. CDR3 DNA sequence: TGTGCCAGCAGCAAAGTTGCCTGCTATGGCTACACCTTC.

This clonotype occurred a few times. This chain joins TRBV30 and TRBJ2-5, with D possibly being TRBD2 (5 bases). Germline values: CDR1 GTSNPN, CDR2 SVGIG (reference sequence). The CDR3 length is 14 residues. Trimming took off 0 bases at V and 2 bases at J, with 10 bases between the two ends. CDR3 bases: TGTGCCTGGAGTGTCACGGGGTTACAAGAGACCCAGTACTTC. The encoded protein is CAWSVTGLQETQYF.

The sample holds many counts of this clonotype. The chain couples TRBV15 to TRBJ2-1, with D perhaps matching TRBD1 (5 bases). CDR3 length: 14 amino acids. CDR1 and CDR2 from the germline V gene are LNHNV and YYDKDF (reference sequence). V was clipped by 3 bases and J by 9 bases, with 15 bases between them. The CDR3 DNA follows: TGTGCCACCAGCAGCAGGGTTGGAGCGAGTGAGCAGTTCTTC. The encoded protein is CATSSRVGASEQFF.

This clonotype was counted many times. This sequence joins TRBV3-1 and TRBJ2-7; 7 bases agree with TRBD1. J lost 9 bases, V lost 3 bases, and 8 bases had no gene match. The germline V gene has CDR1 LGHDT and CDR2 YNNKEL (reference sequence). This CDR3 has 13 residues. In DNA form, the CDR3 reads TGTGCCAGCAGCCAGTCGTCGACAGGGAGGCAGTACTTC. It specifies CASSQSSTGRQYF.

This chain joins TRBV27 and TRBJ2-5; D is possibly TRBD2 (6 bases). V lost 6 bases to trimming and J lost 4 bases, with 18 bases between them. In germline, CDR1 is MNHEY, CDR2 SMNVEV (reference sequence). CDR3 length: 15 residues. Here the CDR3 reads CASRPGGRPRETQYF. The CDR3 nucleotides read TGTGCCAGCAGGCCCGGAGGGCGCCCCCGAGAGACCCAGTACTTC.

The chain couples TRBV11-2 to TRBJ1-4; 7 positions match TRBD1. With V trimmed by 4 bases and J by 8 bases, 19 bases remained unmatched. Germline CDR1 SGHAT, CDR2 FQNNGV. The CDR3 sequence is 18 residues long. CDR3 protein: CASSSRRNGGGQGEKLFF. CDR3 nucleotide sequence: TGTGCCAGCAGCTCTAGACGTAATGGAGGGGGCCAAGGAGAAAAACTGTTTTTT.

This chain joins TRBV20-1 and TRBJ2-1; no definite D call. Germline CDR1 and CDR2: DFQATT and SNEGSKA (reference sequence). The CDR3 is 12 amino acids. The V end was cut by 2 bases, the J end by 5 bases, with 7 bases between. The chain's CDR3 is CSARRQNNEQFF. CDR3 DNA: TGCAGTGCTAGAAGGCAGAACAATGAGCAGTTCTTC.

The DNA for the CDR3 is TGTGCCAGCTCACCCCCGGGCCTCTTCAACTACGAGCAGTACTTC. Translation gives CASSPPGLFNYEQYF. The J gene is TRBJ2-7, the V gene TRBV18; no clear D. The germline V gene has CDR1 KGHSH and CDR2 LQKENI. V lost 3 bases and J lost 3, with 15 bases in between. CDR3 size: 15 residues.

This clonotype was seen a few times. The CDR3: CSAGPTGDNTDTQYF. The CDR3 DNA follows: TGCAGTGCTGGACCGACAGGGGATAACACAGATACGCAGTATTTT. The chain is built from TRBV20-1 and TRBJ2-3; 8 nucleotides agree with TRBD1. Unmatched junction bases numbered 9, after V lost 5 bases and J lost 2 bases. The CDR3 length is 15 residues. CDR1 and CDR2 (germline): DFQATT, SNEGSKA (reference sequence).

This clonotype was found many times. This rearrangement joins TRBV21-1 to TRBJ1-1; TRBD1, as called in the table, went unchecked against the DNA. TRBV21-1 is a pseudogene. This CDR3 contains 16 residues. The CDR3 sequence is CASSNGRGYANTEAFF. The DNA for the CDR3 is TGTGCCAGCAGCAATGGGAGAGGATATGCGAACACTGAAGCTTTCTTT.

The CDR3 reads CASSSQGLETQYF. As DNA, the CDR3 is TGTGCCAGCAGCTCACAGGGGTTGGAGACCCAGTACTTC. The chain combines TRBV7-8 with TRBJ2-5, with 7 bases that match TRBD1. V shed 4 bases, J shed 5 bases, and the junction held 4 bases outside the gene matches. The length of the CDR3 is 13 residues. Looked up from germline, CDR1 is SGHVS and CDR2 is FQNEAQ. Using reference TRBV7-8 and TRBJ2-5 for the parts outside the CDR3, the full variable domain is GAGVSQSPRYKVAKRGQDVALRCDPISGHVSLFWYQQALGQGPEFLTYFQNEAQLDKSGLPSDRFFAERPEGSVSTLKIQRTQQEDSAVYLCASSSQGLETQYFGPGTRLLVL.

This clonotype showed up just a few times. This sequence joins TRBV6-1 and TRBJ1-2, with 7 positions matching TRBD1. J gave up 8 bases and V 4 bases, and 13 bases lay outside the gene matches. Per germline, CDR1 MNHNS and CDR2 SASEGT. CDR3 size: 15 residues. The CDR3 nucleotides are TGTGCCAGCAGTGCCCAGAACAGGGGATCGGTGGGCTACACCTTC. This sequence encodes CASSAQNRGSVGYTF.

This chain joins TRBV11-2 and TRBJ2-1; maybe TRBD1 (5 bases). Germline CDR1 is SGHAT and CDR2 is FQNNGV. This CDR3 contains 20 residues. V lost 5 bases, J lost 8 bases, and 34 bases lay in between. CDR3 sequence (DNA): TGTGCCAGCAGCATTCCCAGGGTTCCTTTCAGGCGAGATCACCGGGATGAGCAGTTCTTC. It encodes CASSIPRVPFRRDHRDEQFF. The full variable domain, completed using reference TRBV11-2 and TRBJ2-1, is EAGVAQSPRYKIIEKRQSVAFWCNPISGHATLYWYQQILGQGPKLLIQFQNNGVVDDSQLPKDRFSAERLKGVDSTLKIQPAKLEDSAVYLCASSIPRVPFRRDHRDEQFFGPGTRLTVL.

This clonotype came up a few times. This rearrangement joins TRBV20-1 to TRBJ1-1; no reliable D call. The germline V gene encodes CDR1 DFQATT and CDR2 SNEGSKA (reference sequence). V was shortened by 3 bases and J by 2 bases, with 7 bases between the two germline ends. The CDR3 runs 12 residues. CDR3 residues: CSASYTNTEAFF. As DNA, the CDR3 is TGCAGTGCTAGTTATACCAACACTGAAGCTTTCTTT.

At least ten counts were recorded for this clonotype. The chain couples TRBV6-1 to TRBJ2-7, with 8 bases that match TRBD1. The CDR3 spans 14 residues. V lost 7 bases to trimming and J lost 2 bases; unmatched junction nucleotides: 7. Germline V gives CDR1 MNHNS, CDR2 SASEGT. The chain's CDR3 is CASNPTGATYEQYF. The CDR3 nucleotides read TGTGCCAGCAACCCGACAGGGGCCACCTACGAGCAGTACTTC.

This clonotype has a handful of counts. The chain combines TRBV12-3 or TRBV12-4 with TRBJ1-5; D gene uncertain. CDR3 length equals 13 residues. V shed 5 bases and J shed 15 bases, with 20 bases lying between them. CDR3 nucleotides: TGTGCCAGCAGTCTGGCAGAGAAAAGGCAATGGCATTTT. Its protein is CASSLAEKRQWHF.